Reported below is one T cell receptor (beta chain). Original processing notes: Researchers report that nucleated cell counts were estimated from reference gene primer amplification. Generated by immunoSEQ multiplex PCR, the TCRdb table keeps only in-frame clones and is missing some. That table supplies the V and J calls and clone size; D and trimming were determined from the DNA. The sample holds 150,000 to 200,000 clones; about nine tenths are singletons and the top ten take approximately 0.5%. The entry originates in a study of blood T cell repertoires in COVID-19. Across the whole study: The samples span acute and convalescent COVID-19 from the United States, Italy and Spain. In each case, the material was cDNA or gDNA derived from T cells, B-cell-depleted T cells, or PBMCs.

Sample: peripheral blood. The sequence came from a man aged 50-60 years with acute or convalescent COVID-19.

CDR3 coding DNA: TGCGCCAGCAGCTTGGCCGCGGGATCGGTAGATTCACCCCTCCACTTT. Its protein product is CASSLAAGSVDSPLHF. This sequence joins TRBV5-1 and TRBJ1-6; D is undetermined. Trimming removed 0 bases at V and 8 bases at J, with 15 bases between. The CDR3 runs 16 residues. Germline loops: CDR1 SGHRS, CDR2 YFSETQ.